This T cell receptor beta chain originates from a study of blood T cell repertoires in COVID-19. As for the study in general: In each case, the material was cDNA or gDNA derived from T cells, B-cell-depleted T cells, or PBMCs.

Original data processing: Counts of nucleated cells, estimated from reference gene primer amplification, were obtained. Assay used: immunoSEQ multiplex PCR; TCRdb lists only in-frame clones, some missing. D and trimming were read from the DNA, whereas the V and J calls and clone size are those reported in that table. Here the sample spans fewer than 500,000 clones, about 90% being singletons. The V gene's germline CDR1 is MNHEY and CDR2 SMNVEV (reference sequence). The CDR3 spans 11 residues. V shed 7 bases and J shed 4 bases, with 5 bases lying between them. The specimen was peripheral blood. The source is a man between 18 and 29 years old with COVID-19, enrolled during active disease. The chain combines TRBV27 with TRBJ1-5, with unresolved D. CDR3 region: CASTTNQPQHF. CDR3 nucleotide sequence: TGTGCCAGCACCACTAATCAGCCCCAGCATTTT.